The present entry profiles one T cell receptor (beta chain) with its context. The antigen it recognizes is unknown. Per-base qualities were not stored, and no clone one base away is much larger. These data belong to a study of blood T cell repertoires in COVID-19 (dated by TCRdb to 2019 to 2021). About the full investigation: Samples covering the acute and convalescent phases of COVID-19 were provided by collaborators in the United States, Italy and Spain. Where available, HLA class I and class II types were taken from metadata supplied by the sample provider and were not determined by assay-based typing. The repertoires were released in a freely available public database meant as a resource for research on the immune response to SARS-CoV-2. Deeply sampled blood TCRbeta repertoires from subjects exposed to, actively infected with, or recovered from COVID-19 were included in the dataset. The prospective study material was composed of cDNA or gDNA derived from T cells, B-cell-depleted T cells, or PBMCs. Nearly every sample came with metadata listing a de-identified subject ID, COVID-19 status, age in years and sex. Samples came from the ongoing ImmuneRACE study (first 160 participants) plus 1,254 subjects from 6 global collaborators.

Summary of the overall study and its limitations: How much clinical and demographic metadata was included differed by source and by participant, and the metadata was provided uncurated.

Another Seattle source contributed samples from volunteer blood donors who had recovered from COVID-19. Each collaborating institution followed its own protocols to collect whole blood in K2EDTA tubes. Collaborator samples were shipped for TCRbeta analysis as frozen whole blood, isolated PBMCs, or DNA extracted from either sample type. The immunoSEQ Assay, a bias-controlled multiplex PCR, was used to amplify TCRbeta CDR3 regions from genomic DNA. As for how the authors treated the data: Within the assay, amplification of reference gene primers was used to estimate how many nucleated cells each sample contained. To quantify the absolute abundance of each unique TCRbeta CDR3 rearrangement, sequence reads were collapsed and filtered. For each sample, productive Simpson clonality was calculated as the square root of Simpson's diversity index across productive rearrangements. Entries here come from immuneACCESS through TCRdb and include only in-frame sequences with V and J called. Some clones fail to appear in such tables; in the studies checked, an unresolved V gene covers under half of the shortfall, and the cause of the remainder is unknown. That table is the source of V, J and clone size, and D and trimming were worked out from the DNA. The sample profile shows hundreds of thousands of clones; approximately 91% of them were found once. The biggest ten clones account for under 2.5% of the sample.

CDR1 and CDR2, per the germline V gene, are MDHEN and SYDVKM. From the cysteine up to the phenylalanine, the CDR3 has a length of 15 residues. The retained sequence is limited to the CDR3, 45 bases, with the frame set at the first base. Germline trimming: 6 bases from V, 3 bases from J; junction bases outside gene matches: 9. The sequenced sample consisted of peripheral blood. The receptor's source is a woman in her 40s who had recovered from COVID-19. The chain uses TRBV28 and TRBJ1-2; a stretch of 8 junction bases matches TRBD1. The bases are TGTGCCAGCAGAGGGTCGGACAGGGCCCACTATGGCTACACCTTC. Translated, this gives CASRGSDRAHYGYTF.